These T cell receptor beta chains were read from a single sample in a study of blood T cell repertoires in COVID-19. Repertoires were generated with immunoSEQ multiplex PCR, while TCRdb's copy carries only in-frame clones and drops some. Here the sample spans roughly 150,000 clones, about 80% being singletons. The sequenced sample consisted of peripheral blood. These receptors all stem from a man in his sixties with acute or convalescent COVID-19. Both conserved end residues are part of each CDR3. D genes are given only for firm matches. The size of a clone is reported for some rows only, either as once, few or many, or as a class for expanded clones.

CDR3nt: TGTGCCAGCTGCAGGGGGTACCAAGAGACCCAGTACTTC; CDR3aa: CASCRGYQETQYF; j_gene: TRBJ2-5; v_gene: TRBV18; abundance: -; d_gene: TRBD1
CDR3nt: TGTGCCAGCAGTTTGTTCGCTTCCTCTACGACCTTC; CDR3aa: CASSLFASSTTF; j_gene: TRBJ1-2; v_gene: TRBV28; abundance: -; d_gene: -
CDR3nt: TGTGCCAGCAGCCGGGTAGCGGGGCCACGAAACGGGGACATTCAGTACTTC; CDR3aa: CASSRVAGPRNGDIQYF; j_gene: TRBJ2-4; v_gene: TRBV2; abundance: -; d_gene: TRBD2
CDR3nt: TGTGCCAGCAGTTTGGGCAGGGGGCAGGTAGATACGCAGTATTTT; CDR3aa: CASSLGRGQVDTQYF; j_gene: TRBJ2-3; v_gene: TRBV28; abundance: -; d_gene: TRBD1
CDR3nt: TGTGCCAGCAGTGATAAAATAGGCTACACCTTC; CDR3aa: CASSDKIGYTF; j_gene: TRBJ1-2; v_gene: TRBV6-1; abundance: -; d_gene: -
CDR3nt: TGTGCCAGCAGCTTGTCGGCAGGGGCGGATTCACCCCTCCACTTT; CDR3aa: CASSLSAGADSPLHF; j_gene: TRBJ1-6; v_gene: TRBV7-9; abundance: -; d_gene: -
CDR3nt: TGTGCTAGTGGTTTGGCGGGACAGGGTAGGGATGAGCAGTTCTTC; CDR3aa: CASGLAGQGRDEQFF; j_gene: TRBJ2-1; v_gene: TRBV12-5; abundance: -; d_gene: TRBD1
CDR3nt: TGTGCCAGCAGCGTGGACAGGGGGTCCTACGAGCAGTACTTC; CDR3aa: CASSVDRGSYEQYF; j_gene: TRBJ2-7; v_gene: TRBV27; abundance: few; d_gene: TRBD1
CDR3nt: TGTGCCAGCAGCCGGACTAGCGGGAGTGGGGAGCTGTTTTTT; CDR3aa: CASSRTSGSGELFF; j_gene: TRBJ2-2; v_gene: TRBV7-9; abundance: -; d_gene: TRBD2
CDR3nt: TGTGCCAGCAGCCGCAGGATGAACACTGAAGCTTTCTTT; CDR3aa: CASSRRMNTEAFF; j_gene: TRBJ1-1; v_gene: TRBV27; abundance: once; d_gene: -
CDR3nt: TGTGCCAGCAGCCCCGGGGGACTAGCGGGAGGGGAGCAGTACTTC; CDR3aa: CASSPGGLAGGEQYF; j_gene: TRBJ2-7; v_gene: TRBV9; abundance: few; d_gene: TRBD2
CDR3nt: TGTGCCAGCAGCTCGTGGACAGGGGCGGCCTACGAGCAGTACTTC; CDR3aa: CASSSWTGAAYEQYF; j_gene: TRBJ2-7; v_gene: TRBV11-2; abundance: -; d_gene: TRBD1
CDR3nt: TGTGCCAGCAGCCCAAGCGGGAGAGCATACAATGAGCAGTTCTTC; CDR3aa: CASSPSGRAYNEQFF; j_gene: TRBJ2-1; v_gene: TRBV7-3; abundance: -; d_gene: TRBD2
CDR3nt: TGTGCCAGTAGTACACAGCGGGGGAATGAGCAGTTCTTC; CDR3aa: CASSTQRGNEQFF; j_gene: TRBJ2-1; v_gene: TRBV19; abundance: -; d_gene: TRBD2
CDR3nt: TGTGCCAGCAGCTTTAGCGGGAGGGCTACCGGGGAGACCCAGTACTTC; CDR3aa: CASSFSGRATGETQYF; j_gene: TRBJ2-5; v_gene: TRBV11-2; abundance: -; d_gene: TRBD2
CDR3nt: TGTGCCAGCAGCTTGGGACAGGTTACATACACCGGGGAGCTGTTTTTT; CDR3aa: CASSLGQVTYTGELFF; j_gene: TRBJ2-2; v_gene: TRBV5-4; abundance: -; d_gene: -
CDR3nt: TGTGCCATCAGGAAAATAGCGGGAGTCACAGATACGCAGTATTTT; CDR3aa: CAIRKIAGVTDTQYF; j_gene: TRBJ2-3; v_gene: TRBV10-3; abundance: -; d_gene: TRBD2
CDR3nt: TGTGCCAGCAGCCCCGTGGGAGGTTTCGTAGCTTTCTTT; CDR3aa: CASSPVGGFVAFF; j_gene: TRBJ1-1; v_gene: TRBV7-9; abundance: -; d_gene: -
CDR3nt: TGTGCCAGCAGTTTCGCCGGGGCTGGGGCCAACGTCCTGACTTTC; CDR3aa: CASSFAGAGANVLTF; j_gene: TRBJ2-6; v_gene: TRBV28; abundance: -; d_gene: -
CDR3nt: TGCGCCAGCAGCCCGACAGGGAGAGGGGATTCACCCCTCCACTTT; CDR3aa: CASSPTGRGDSPLHF; j_gene: TRBJ1-6; v_gene: TRBV5-1; abundance: -; d_gene: TRBD1
CDR3nt: TGTGCCAGCAGTGGACAGGGTATCCACGAGCAGTACTTC; CDR3aa: CASSGQGIHEQYF; j_gene: TRBJ2-7; v_gene: TRBV2; abundance: -; d_gene: TRBD1
CDR3nt: TGTGCCAGCAGCCAAGATGACGGGGGGGATTCACCCCTCCACTTT; CDR3aa: CASSQDDGGDSPLHF; j_gene: TRBJ1-6; v_gene: TRBV4-2; abundance: -; d_gene: -
CDR3nt: TGTGCCAGCAGCCCTAGCGGGGACTCCTACGAGCAGTACTTC; CDR3aa: CASSPSGDSYEQYF; j_gene: TRBJ2-7; v_gene: TRBV7-2; abundance: -; d_gene: TRBD2
CDR3nt: TGTGCCAGCAGCCAAGGGGGGGTTAGCAATCAGCCCCAGCATTTT; CDR3aa: CASSQGGVSNQPQHF; j_gene: TRBJ1-5; v_gene: TRBV4-2; abundance: -; d_gene: -
CDR3nt: TGTGCCAGCAGCCAGTTCCCTAGCGGGGACAATGAGCAGTTCTTC; CDR3aa: CASSQFPSGDNEQFF; j_gene: TRBJ2-1; v_gene: TRBV4-2; abundance: -; d_gene: TRBD2
CDR3nt: TGTGCCAGCAGCTTGGGGCTTCCGGGACAGGGGGCAGATACGCAGTATTTT; CDR3aa: CASSLGLPGQGADTQYF; j_gene: TRBJ2-3; v_gene: TRBV11-3; abundance: -; d_gene: TRBD1
CDR3nt: TGTGCCACCAGGAGCAGGGGGAGCACTGAAGCTTTCTTT; CDR3aa: CATRSRGSTEAFF; j_gene: TRBJ1-1; v_gene: TRBV24-1; abundance: -; d_gene: TRBD1
CDR3nt: TGCGCCAGCAGCCAAGCCAGTACAGGGTCAACTGGCTACACCTTC; CDR3aa: CASSQASTGSTGYTF; j_gene: TRBJ1-2; v_gene: TRBV4-1; abundance: -; d_gene: -
CDR3nt: TGTGCCAGCAGTGACGGGACAGGGAGGCGGGAGCAGTACTTC; CDR3aa: CASSDGTGRREQYF; j_gene: TRBJ2-7; v_gene: TRBV6-1; abundance: -; d_gene: TRBD1
CDR3nt: TGTGCCAGCAGCCTTAGTCATCCCGGAGCCAATGAGCAGTTCTTC; CDR3aa: CASSLSHPGANEQFF; j_gene: TRBJ2-1; v_gene: TRBV28; abundance: once; d_gene: -
CDR3nt: TGTGCCAGCAGTGATTCTAGCGGGGGGCGTTTCAGTAACTTC; CDR3aa: CASSDSSGGRFSNF; j_gene: TRBJ2-7; v_gene: TRBV2; abundance: -; d_gene: TRBD2
CDR3nt: TGTGCCAGCAGGGTTACTAGCGGGGGACGCAATGAGCAGTTCTTC; CDR3aa: CASRVTSGGRNEQFF; j_gene: TRBJ2-1; v_gene: TRBV6-5; abundance: -; d_gene: TRBD2
CDR3nt: TGTGCCAGCAGCTTAGCGGGGGGGCGGAGAACCCAGTACTTC; CDR3aa: CASSLAGGRRTQYF; j_gene: TRBJ2-5; v_gene: TRBV7-2; abundance: -; d_gene: -
CDR3nt: TGTGCCACCAGACCTGGGGGGGTGAACACCGGGGAGCTGTTTTTT; CDR3aa: CATRPGGVNTGELFF; j_gene: TRBJ2-2; v_gene: TRBV19; abundance: -; d_gene: TRBD2
CDR3nt: TGTGCCAGCAGTTCCCCCGGGGGTAAGAACTATGGCTACACCTTC; CDR3aa: CASSSPGGKNYGYTF; j_gene: TRBJ1-2; v_gene: TRBV28; abundance: -; d_gene: -
CDR3nt: TGTGCCACCAGAGGACAGGGAGTAACAGGGGAGCTGTTTTTT; CDR3aa: CATRGQGVTGELFF; j_gene: TRBJ2-2; v_gene: TRBV24-1; abundance: -; d_gene: TRBD1
CDR3nt: TGTGCCAGCAGCTTCAGGGGTCAGCCCCAGCATTTT; CDR3aa: CASSFRGQPQHF; j_gene: TRBJ1-5; v_gene: TRBV5-6; abundance: -; d_gene: -
CDR3nt: TGTGCCAGCAGCGTAGATGGGGGGGATAATTCACCCCTCCACTTT; CDR3aa: CASSVDGGDNSPLHF; j_gene: TRBJ1-6; v_gene: TRBV9; abundance: -; d_gene: -
CDR3nt: TGCGCCAGCAGCTCCGGGACAGGCGGGGCTAACTATGGCTACACCTTC; CDR3aa: CASSSGTGGANYGYTF; j_gene: TRBJ1-2; v_gene: TRBV5-1; abundance: -; d_gene: TRBD1
CDR3nt: TGTGCCAGCAGTTACCCCCCGACAGGGAAGGCCTACAATGAGCAGTTCTTC; CDR3aa: CASSYPPTGKAYNEQFF; j_gene: TRBJ2-1; v_gene: TRBV6-2/TRBV6-3; abundance: -; d_gene: TRBD1
CDR3nt: TGCGCCAGCAGCCAAGATTTGGGGGGGCCAGAGACCCAGTACTTC; CDR3aa: CASSQDLGGPETQYF; j_gene: TRBJ2-5; v_gene: TRBV4-3; abundance: -; d_gene: -
CDR3nt: TGTGCCAGCAGCCAATCTAGCGGGGGCCCCTACGAGCAGTACTTC; CDR3aa: CASSQSSGGPYEQYF; j_gene: TRBJ2-7; v_gene: TRBV4-2; abundance: -; d_gene: TRBD2
CDR3nt: TGTGCCAGCAGCGCCACTTTGACGGACTCTAATGAAAAACTGTTTTTT; CDR3aa: CASSATLTDSNEKLFF; j_gene: TRBJ1-4; v_gene: TRBV11-3; abundance: -; d_gene: -
CDR3nt: TGTGCCAGCAGTTACGGGGCAGGGATAAACACTGAAGCTTTCTTT; CDR3aa: CASSYGAGINTEAFF; j_gene: TRBJ1-1; v_gene: TRBV6-6; abundance: few; d_gene: -
CDR3nt: TGTGCCAGCAGTGGCCTGGGAGGAGGCCCTCTGAACACTGAAGCTTTCTTT; CDR3aa: CASSGLGGGPLNTEAFF; j_gene: TRBJ1-1; v_gene: TRBV6-1; abundance: -; d_gene: -
CDR3nt: TGTGCCATCAGTGAGTCAACTCAGAGGAATGAGCAGTTCTTC; CDR3aa: CAISESTQRNEQFF; j_gene: TRBJ2-1; v_gene: TRBV10-3; abundance: -; d_gene: -
CDR3nt: TGCAGCGTTGAGGCAGGGGCCAACAATGAGCAGTTCTTC; CDR3aa: CSVEAGANNEQFF; j_gene: TRBJ2-1; v_gene: TRBV29-1; abundance: -; d_gene: -
CDR3nt: TGTGCCAGCCTTGGGACTAACTCCTACGAGCAGTACTTC; CDR3aa: CASLGTNSYEQYF; j_gene: TRBJ2-7; v_gene: TRBV2; abundance: -; d_gene: TRBD2
CDR3nt: TGTGCCAGCAGCTTGCCCCAGGGGGCCTACGGCTACACCTTC; CDR3aa: CASSLPQGAYGYTF; j_gene: TRBJ1-2; v_gene: TRBV5-4; abundance: -; d_gene: TRBD1
CDR3nt: TGTGCCAGCAGCTTACAGACAGACTGGGAGCAGTACTTC; CDR3aa: CASSLQTDWEQYF; j_gene: TRBJ2-7; v_gene: TRBV7-2; abundance: -; d_gene: -
CDR3nt: TGTGCCAGCAGTAACGGACAGAGCCGTCTCATGAACACTGAAGCTTTCTTT; CDR3aa: CASSNGQSRLMNTEAFF; j_gene: TRBJ1-1; v_gene: TRBV27; abundance: -; d_gene: -
CDR3nt: TGTGCCAGCAGAAAACAGGGGGTCGATTCACCCCTCCACTTT; CDR3aa: CASRKQGVDSPLHF; j_gene: TRBJ1-6; v_gene: TRBV6-5; abundance: -; d_gene: TRBD1
CDR3nt: TGTGCCAGCAGACAGGGTAATGAAAAACTGTTTTTT; CDR3aa: CASRQGNEKLFF; j_gene: TRBJ1-4; v_gene: TRBV28; abundance: once; d_gene: -
CDR3nt: TGTGCCAGCAGTGAAGTTGGGAGCCATCAGCCCCAGCATTTT; CDR3aa: CASSEVGSHQPQHF; j_gene: TRBJ1-5; v_gene: TRBV25-1; abundance: -; d_gene: -
CDR3nt: TGTGCCACCCCCTGGCAGGGGGACGAGCAGTACTTC; CDR3aa: CATPWQGDEQYF; j_gene: TRBJ2-7; v_gene: TRBV12-3/TRBV12-4; abundance: once; d_gene: TRBD1
CDR3nt: TGTGCCAGCAGATCCGGGACAGCGCAAGATACGCAGTATTTT; CDR3aa: CASRSGTAQDTQYF; j_gene: TRBJ2-3; v_gene: TRBV28; abundance: -; d_gene: TRBD1